This T cell receptor (beta chain) emerged from a study of beta chain features in type 1 diabetes. Study-wide points: A definitive answer on HLA type influencing TCRB rearrangement was not reached here. In all four CD4+ subsets, TCRB CDR3 length was significantly, moderately reduced in type 1 diabetes. Reduced insertions and increased deletions marked VDJ junctions in type 1 diabetes patients. Among patients, naive, central memory and Treg TCRB repertoires appeared more similar than among healthy donors.

The whole isolated RNA underwent reverse transcription, so sequencing captured expressed TCRB transcripts. Each sample of naive, central memory or regulatory T cells had, on average, about 3.57 million reads. TCRdb keeps only in-frame clones here, not all; method: immunoSEQ multiplex PCR. Of 300,000 to 400,000 clones listed, roughly 8.8% are singletons. As for this clone: Its cognate antigen is unknown.

Trimming cost V 5 bases and J 6 bases, with 7 bases left between them. The CDR3 runs 11 residues. Germline assignment: CDR1 SEHNR and CDR2 FQNEAQ (reference sequence). This sequence originates from a young man with type 1 diabetes. Sequenced sample: central memory CD4+ T cells from blood. This sequence joins TRBV7-9 and TRBJ1-1; D not certain. The CDR3 spells CASSRESEAFF. The CDR3 nucleotides read TGTGCCAGCAGCCGGGAGTCTGAAGCTTTCTTT.